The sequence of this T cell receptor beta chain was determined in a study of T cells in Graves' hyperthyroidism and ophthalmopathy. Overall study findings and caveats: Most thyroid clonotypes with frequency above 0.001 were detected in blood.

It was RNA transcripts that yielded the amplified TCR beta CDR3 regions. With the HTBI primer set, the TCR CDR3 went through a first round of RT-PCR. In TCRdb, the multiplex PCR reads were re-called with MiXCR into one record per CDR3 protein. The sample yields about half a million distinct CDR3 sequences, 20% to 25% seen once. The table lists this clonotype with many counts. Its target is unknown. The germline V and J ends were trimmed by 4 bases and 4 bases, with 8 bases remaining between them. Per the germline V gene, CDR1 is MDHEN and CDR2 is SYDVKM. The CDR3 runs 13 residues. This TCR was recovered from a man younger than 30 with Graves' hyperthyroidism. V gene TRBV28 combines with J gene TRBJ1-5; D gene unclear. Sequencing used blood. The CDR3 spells CASSSGINQPQHF. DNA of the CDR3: TGTGCCAGCAGTTCGGGCATTAATCAGCCCCAGCATTTT.